The T cell receptor (beta chain) described here comes from a study of T cells in Graves' hyperthyroidism and ophthalmopathy. Aged 18 to 65, the patients had hyperthyroidism that was newly diagnosed and had lasted under 2 months. The V gene end was trimmed by 3 bases and the J gene end by 7 bases; junction bases not matched to a gene: 4. This CDR3 spans 15 amino acids. Germline assignment: CDR1 SEHNR and CDR2 FQNEAQ (reference sequence). Amplified regions were TCR beta CDR3 sequences from RNA transcripts. Initially, a first-round RT-PCR of the TCR CDR3 employed the HTBI primer set. TCRdb reprocessed the multiplex PCR reads with MiXCR, giving one entry per CDR3 protein. The sample carries around 200,000 distinct CDR3 sequences, about 16% recorded once. The sample holds a few counts of this clonotype.

The source of this sequence is a man aged 40-50 years with Graves' hyperthyroidism. The rearrangement uses TRBV7-9 and TRBJ1-6; 9 positions match TRBD1. Sequenced: blood. The CDR3 protein is CASSFSGTGNSPLHF. The CDR3 DNA sequence: TGTGCCAGCAGCTTTTCCGGGACAGGGAATTCACCCCTCCACTTT.